This T cell receptor (beta chain) stems from a study of blood T cell repertoires in COVID-19 (dated by TCRdb to about 2020). Looking at the study overall: Samples covering the acute and convalescent phases of COVID-19 were provided by collaborators in the United States, Italy and Spain. Where available, HLA class I and class II types were taken from metadata supplied by the sample provider and were not determined by assay-based typing. The prospective study material was composed of cDNA or gDNA derived from T cells, B-cell-depleted T cells, or PBMCs. Deeply sampled blood TCRbeta repertoires from subjects exposed to, actively infected with, or recovered from COVID-19 were included in the dataset. A freely available public database, intended as a resource for researchers studying the immune response to SARS-CoV-2, is where the repertoires were released. Samples were obtained from the ongoing ImmuneRACE study (first 160 participants) and from some 1,300 subjects provided by 6 global collaborators. A de-identified subject ID, COVID-19 status, age in years and sex were almost always included in the sample metadata.

Participants in the prospective study were aged about 18 to 89 years, lived in 20 to 30 United States geographic areas, and enrolled through a virtual design. In the prospective study, participants were assigned to cohorts based on the clinical history participants reported in a screening survey and a study questionnaire. A participant counted as exposed if, within 2 weeks of entering the study, that participant had been in contact with someone who had a PCR-confirmed or clinician-diagnosed COVID-19 case. In the prospective study, mobile phlebotomists collected whole blood, serum and a nasopharyngeal or oropharyngeal swab from each participant. Prospective study participants could optionally give additional blood draws and questionnaires over an approximately two-month period. Before DNA extraction, blood samples from the prospective study were shipped at room temperature or frozen. What the study reported, not specific to this receptor: The quantity of clinical and demographic metadata differed by source and by participant and was supplied without curation.

Notes on this clone: Its antigen specificity is not known. Base qualities were left out, and no much larger clone turns up one base away.

TCRbeta CDR3 regions were amplified from genomic DNA using the immunoSEQ Assay, a bias-controlled multiplex PCR. Regarding the original processing steps: The number of nucleated cells in each sample was estimated by amplification of reference gene primers within the assay. To quantify the absolute abundance of each unique TCRbeta CDR3 rearrangement, sequence reads were collapsed and filtered. Productive Simpson clonality was computed per sample as the square root of Simpson's diversity index over productive rearrangements. TCRdb holds this immuneACCESS table with in-frame rearrangements only. Some clones are missing; in checked studies, unresolved V genes explain under half, and the rest has no known cause. V and J calls plus clone size are reproduced from that table; the DNA served to infer D and trimming. For this sample the table gives around 250,000 clones, of which 70% to 90% were detected only once. Of the sample, around 1% is held by the ten largest clones.

Based on the germline V gene, the CDR1 and CDR2 sequences are SGHTA and FQGNSA. Trimming takes 2 bases off V and 3 bases off J; junction bases not matched to a gene: 1. From cysteine to phenylalanine, the CDR3 is 14 amino acids long. Only the CDR3 region is kept as DNA, spanning 42 bases read in frame from base 1. The clonotype comes from a man over 45 who had been exposed to COVID-19. Sequencing was performed on PBMCs or T cells enriched from blood (not recorded which). The chain uses TRBV7-2 and TRBJ2-7; 10 bases in between match TRBD2. The nucleotides read TGTGCCAGCAGCTTAACTAGCGGGGACTACGAGCAGTACTTC. The resulting protein is CASSLTSGDYEQYF. The entire variable domain, with the stretches around the CDR3 drawn from the reference TRBV7-2 and TRBJ2-7 proteins, is GAGVSQSPSNKVTEKGKDVELRCDPISGHTALYWYRQSLGQGLEFLIYFQGNSAPDKSGLPSDRFSAERTGGSVSTLTIQRTQQEDSAVYLCASSLTSGDYEQYFGPGTRLTVT.